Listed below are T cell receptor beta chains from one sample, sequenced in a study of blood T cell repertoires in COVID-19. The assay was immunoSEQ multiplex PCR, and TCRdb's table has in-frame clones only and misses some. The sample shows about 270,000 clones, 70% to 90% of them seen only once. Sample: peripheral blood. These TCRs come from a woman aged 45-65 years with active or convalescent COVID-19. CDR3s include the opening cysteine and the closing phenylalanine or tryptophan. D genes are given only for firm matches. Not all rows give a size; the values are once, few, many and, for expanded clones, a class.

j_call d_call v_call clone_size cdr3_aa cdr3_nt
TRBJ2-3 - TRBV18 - CASSPEPWDTQYF TGTGCCAGCTCACCCGAGCCGTGGGATACGCAGTATTTT
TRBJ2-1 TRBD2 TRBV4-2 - CASSQEMGGRNLANEQFF TGTGCCAGCAGCCAAGAGATGGGCGGGAGAAACTTAGCCAATGAGCAGTTCTTC
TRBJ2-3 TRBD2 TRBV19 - CASRSALGRGMGTQYF TGTGCCAGTAGATCTGCCCTGGGGAGGGGTATGGGTACGCAGTATTTT
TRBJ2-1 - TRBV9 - CASSVELADYNEQFF TGTGCCAGCAGCGTAGAACTAGCCGACTACAATGAGCAGTTCTTC
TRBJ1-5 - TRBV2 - CASSEKHSNQPQHF TGTGCCAGCAGTGAGAAACACAGCAATCAGCCCCAGCATTTT
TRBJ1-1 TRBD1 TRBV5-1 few CASSSGQENTEAFF TGCGCCAGCAGCTCAGGACAGGAGAACACTGAAGCTTTCTTT
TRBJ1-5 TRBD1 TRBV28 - CASSPLGGHTPSNQPQHF TGTGCCAGCAGTCCCCTAGGGGGCCATACCCCTAGCAATCAGCCCCAGCATTTT
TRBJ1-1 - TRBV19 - CATTNGGGIPLEAFF TGTGCCACTACAAACGGCGGGGGCATTCCCCTTGAAGCTTTCTTT
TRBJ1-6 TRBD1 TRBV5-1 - CASSFDRDSPLHF TGCGCCAGCAGCTTCGACAGGGATTCACCCCTCCACTTT
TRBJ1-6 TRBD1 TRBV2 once CASSESDRGSPLHF TGTGCCAGCAGTGAATCCGACAGGGGTTCACCCCTCCACTTT
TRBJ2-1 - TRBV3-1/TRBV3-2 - CASSQVPQSYNEQFF TGTGCCAGCAGCCAAGTGCCGCAGTCCTACAATGAGCAGTTCTTC
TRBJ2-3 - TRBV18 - CASSPGTYADTQYF TGTGCCAGCTCACCCGGGACTTACGCCGATACGCAGTATTTT
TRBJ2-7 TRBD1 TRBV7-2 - CASSTGGFRGHEQYF TGTGCCAGCAGCACCGGCGGCTTCAGGGGGCACGAGCAGTACTTC
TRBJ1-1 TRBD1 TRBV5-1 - CASSPGTGANTEAFF TGCGCCAGCAGCCCCGGGACAGGGGCGAACACTGAAGCTTTCTTT
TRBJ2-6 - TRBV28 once CASSRALGGANVLTF TGTGCCAGCAGCAGGGCCTTAGGGGGGGCCAACGTCCTGACTTTC
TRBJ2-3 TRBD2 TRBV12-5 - CASGLGLAGGADTQYF TGTGCTAGTGGTTTGGGACTAGCGGGAGGTGCAGATACGCAGTATTTT
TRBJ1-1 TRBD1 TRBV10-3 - CATRTGREVAEAFF TGTGCCACTCGGACAGGGAGAGAAGTCGCTGAAGCTTTCTTT
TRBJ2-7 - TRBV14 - CASSALAGASYEQYF TGTGCCAGCAGTGCTCTCGCGGGGGCGTCCTACGAGCAGTACTTC
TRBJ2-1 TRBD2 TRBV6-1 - CASSERGLAGGREQFF TGTGCCAGCAGTGAAAGGGGACTAGCGGGAGGGAGGGAGCAGTTCTTC
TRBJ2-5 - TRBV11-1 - CASSLEQPQETQYF TGTGCCAGCAGCTTAGAACAGCCACAAGAGACCCAGTACTTC
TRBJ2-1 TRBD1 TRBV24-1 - CATSDATGGGHNEQFF TGTGCCACCAGTGATGCGACAGGGGGCGGTCACAATGAGCAGTTCTTC
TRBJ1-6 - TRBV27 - CASSLWAGDSPLHF TGTGCCAGCAGTTTATGGGCAGGGGATTCACCCCTCCACTTT
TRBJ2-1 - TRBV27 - CASSFAGSSYNEQFF TGTGCCAGCAGTTTTGCGGGGAGCTCCTACAATGAGCAGTTCTTC
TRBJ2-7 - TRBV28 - CASSSTFHRNSEEQYF TGTGCCAGCAGCTCGACATTCCACCGTAACTCCGAAGAGCAGTACTTC
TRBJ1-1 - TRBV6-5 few CASSWRQAPEAFF TGTGCCAGCTCCTGGAGACAGGCACCTGAAGCTTTCTTT
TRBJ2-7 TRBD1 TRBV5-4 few CASSLRTGATYEQYF TGTGCCAGCAGCTTGCGGACAGGCGCCACCTACGAGCAGTACTTC
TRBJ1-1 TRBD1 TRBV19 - CASGTTGGRTEAFF TGTGCCAGTGGAACGACAGGGGGAAGAACTGAAGCTTTCTTT
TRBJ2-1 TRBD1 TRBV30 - CASSLGGWGYEQFF TGTGCCTCCTCGCTAGGGGGCTGGGGCTATGAGCAGTTCTTC
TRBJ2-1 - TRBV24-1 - CATRTILAGGYNEQFF TGTGCCACCAGAACTATACTAGCTGGGGGCTACAATGAGCAGTTCTTC
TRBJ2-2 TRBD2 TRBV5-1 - CASSLPGTSGRADGELFF TGCGCCAGCAGCTTGCCCGGGACTAGCGGGAGGGCCGACGGGGAGCTGTTTTTT
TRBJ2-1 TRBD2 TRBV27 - CASSPLAGSYNEQFF TGTGCCAGCAGTCCCTTAGCGGGAAGCTACAATGAGCAGTTCTTC